This T cell receptor beta chain was obtained from a study of T cell responses to AZD1222 COVID-19 vaccine. Study-wide points: Among spike-specific TCRs, nearly half reportedly target unmutated variant regions. Spike was spanned by vaccine-associated CD4 TCRs, which were dominant at 160-218 and 743-854. Compared with day 0, the breadth and depth of the Spike-specific TCR repertoire rose significantly after two doses of AZD1222.

TCRdb's table, derived via immunoSEQ multiplex PCR, lists solely in-frame clones and lacks some. The data show approximately 150,000 clones, with approximately 91% seen just once and under 7% held by the top ten. A word on this clone: What it recognizes is unknown.

The sequencing here drew on peripheral blood, taken 28 days after the second dose of the MenACWY control vaccine. The clonotype comes from an adult who received the MenACWY meningococcal vaccine as a control.

The DNA for the CDR3 is TGTGCCAGTAGTGAACAGGAGGGCGGCTACGAGCAGTACTTC. Its protein is CASSEQEGGYEQYF. The gene calls are TRBV19 and TRBJ2-7; TRBD2 is a possible D gene (6 bases). The length of the CDR3 is 14 residues. Trimming shortened V by 5 bases and J by 3 bases, and 14 bases separated the two germline ends. The V gene's germline CDR1 is LNHDA and CDR2 SQIVND (reference sequence).